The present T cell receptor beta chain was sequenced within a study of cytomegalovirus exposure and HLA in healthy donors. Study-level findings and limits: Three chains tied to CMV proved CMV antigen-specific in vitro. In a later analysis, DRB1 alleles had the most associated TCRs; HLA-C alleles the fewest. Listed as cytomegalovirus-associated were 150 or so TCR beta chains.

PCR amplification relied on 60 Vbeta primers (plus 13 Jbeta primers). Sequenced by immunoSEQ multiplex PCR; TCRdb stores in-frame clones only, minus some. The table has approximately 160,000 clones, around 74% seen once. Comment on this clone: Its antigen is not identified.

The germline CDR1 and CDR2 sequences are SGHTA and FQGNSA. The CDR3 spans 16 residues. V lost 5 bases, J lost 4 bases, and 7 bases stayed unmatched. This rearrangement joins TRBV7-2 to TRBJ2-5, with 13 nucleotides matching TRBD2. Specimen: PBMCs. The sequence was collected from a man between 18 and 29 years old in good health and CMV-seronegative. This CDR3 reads CASSPGLAGFRETQYF. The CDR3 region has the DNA TGTGCCAGCAGCCCGGGACTAGCGGGATTCAGAGAGACCCAGTACTTC.